This T cell receptor beta chain emerged from a study of beta chain features in type 1 diabetes. General study results and limits: When VDJ junctions were examined, type 1 diabetes patients showed fewer insertions and more deletions. Any HLA-type effect on TCRB rearrangement remained unresolved here. A moderate, significant TCRB CDR3 shortening appeared in type 1 diabetes across four CD4+ subsets.

This clone showed up just a few times. The antigen is undetermined. V was shortened by 0 bases and J by 7 bases, with 9 bases between the two germline ends. CDR1 and CDR2 from the germline V gene are LGHNA and YSLEER. The CDR3 runs 13 residues. The investigators reverse transcribed all of the isolated RNA, so they sequenced expressed TCRB transcripts. Assay: immunoSEQ multiplex PCR; the TCRdb copy retains only in-frame clones and omits some. The sample contains hundreds of thousands of clones, around 15% of which appear only once. Cells sorted by CD45RO/CCR7/CD25/CD127/CD95/CD27 comprised CD4+ naive, central memory, regulatory and stem cell-like memory cells.

This TCR derives from a man in his late teens or twenties with type 1 diabetes. The specimen sequenced was naive CD4+ T cells from blood. This chain uses TRBV4-3 with TRBJ1-1; D ambiguous. In nucleotides, the CDR3 is TGCGCCAGCAGCCAAGATTGGCTGAGTGAAGCTTTCTTT. Its translation is CASSQDWLSEAFF.